The 18 T cell receptor beta chains listed next were all sequenced from one sample in a study of T cell changes during pregnancy in multiple sclerosis. Clones were sequenced by immunoSEQ multiplex PCR, and TCRdb holds only the in-frame ones, with some missing. The sample contains about 64,000 clones, about 90% of which appear only once. Sequences were derived from peripheral blood, sampled in the second trimester of pregnancy. All receptors derive from a female donor in good health, enrolled as a control in a pregnancy study.

The rearrangement uses TRBV6-1 and TRBJ1-4, with 9 nucleotides matching TRBD1. Trimming removed 3 bases from V and 13 bases from J; junction bases left unmatched: 12. Per germline, CDR1 MNHNS and CDR2 SASEGT. The CDR3 is 15 residues long. The CDR3 nucleotides are TGTGCCAGCAGTGAGGGGACAGGGAGGATTGAGGTACTGTTTTTT. Its translation is CASSEGTGRIEVLFF.

This chain uses TRBV29-1 with TRBJ1-2; 7 nucleotides match TRBD1. The CDR3 runs 14 residues. Per the germline V gene, CDR1 is SQVTM and CDR2 is ANQGSEA. V lost 7 bases and J lost 5; bases outside the gene matches: 13. The CDR3 region has the DNA TGCAGCGCGGAGACAGGGCCCTCTCTATATGGCTACACCTTC. Protein sequence: CSAETGPSLYGYTF.

This sequence joins TRBV13 and TRBJ2-5, with 16 positions matching TRBD2. Germline V lookup: CDR1 PRHDT, CDR2 FYEKMQ (reference sequence). V shed 5 bases, J shed 2 bases, and the junction held 5 bases outside the gene matches. The length of the CDR3 is 17 residues. For the CDR3, the DNA is TGTGCCAGCAGCCAGGGACTAGCGGGAGGGGCACAAGAGACCCAGTACTTC. It is translated as CASSQGLAGGAQETQYF.

J is TRBJ1-5 and V is TRBV2, with 10 positions matching TRBD1. V lost 3 bases and J lost 0; bases outside the gene matches: 14. CDR3 length: 20 residues. The germline V gene has CDR1 SNHLY and CDR2 FYNNEI. The CDR3: CASSDSGRQGASFSNQPQHF. CDR3 DNA sequence: TGTGCCAGCAGTGATAGTGGTAGACAGGGGGCCAGCTTTAGCAATCAGCCCCAGCATTTT.

This chain links TRBV9 with TRBJ2-1; D call uncertain. The CDR3 has 11 residues. The germline CDR1 and CDR2 sequences are SGDLS and YYNGEE. V lost 4 bases to trimming and J lost 8 bases, with 7 bases between them. The CDR3 bases are TGTGCCAGCAGCCCCATTTATGAGCAGTTCTTC. The encoded protein is CASSPIYEQFF.

The chain is built from TRBV28 and TRBJ2-3; 9 positions match TRBD1. Trimming removed 3 bases from V and 2 bases from J; junction bases left unmatched: 15. The V gene's germline CDR1 is MDHEN and CDR2 SYDVKM. The CDR3 runs to 19 residues. CDR3 residues: CASSLPSIPGDRATDTQYF. CDR3 bases: TGTGCCAGCAGTTTGCCTTCGATCCCCGGGGACAGGGCCACAGATACGCAGTATTTT.

This chain joins TRBV15 and TRBJ1-2; TRBD1 aligns across 10 bases. Germline V gene lookup returns CDR1 LNHNV and CDR2 YYDKDF (reference sequence). The CDR3 totals 19 residues. Unmatched junction bases numbered 15, after V lost 3 bases and J lost 2 bases. The CDR3 nucleotides read TGTGCCACCAGCAGTAACCTTGGACAGGGGGAGCCTCTAAACTATGGCTACACCTTC. This codes for CATSSNLGQGEPLNYGYTF.

The rearrangement links TRBV7-9 to TRBJ1-5; tentatively, D is TRBD1 (6 bases). The length of the CDR3 is 14 residues. V gave up 4 bases and J gave up 3 bases, with 10 bases separating them. Germline V gene lookup returns CDR1 SEHNR and CDR2 FQNEAQ (reference sequence). In nucleotides, the CDR3 is TGTGCCAGCAGCTCGGACAGTTCCAATCAGCCCCAGCATTTT. It yields the protein CASSSDSSNQPQHF. Drawing the rest from reference TRBV7-9 and TRBJ1-5, the complete variable domain is DTGVSQNPRHKITKRGQNVTFRCDPISEHNRLYWYRQTLGQGPEFLTYFQNEAQLEKSRLLSDRFSAERPKGSFSTLEIQRTEQGDSAMYLCASSSDSSNQPQHFGDGTRLSIL.

The rearrangement joins TRBV28 to TRBJ2-7, with D maybe TRBD1 (6 bases). The V end was cut by 6 bases, the J end by 0 bases, with 18 bases between. The CDR3 consists of 16 residues. Germline V gene sequence: CDR1 MDHEN, CDR2 SYDVKM. The chain's CDR3 is CASSSTYRESSYEQYF. The DNA for the CDR3 is TGTGCCAGCAGCTCCACCTACAGGGAGAGCTCCTACGAGCAGTACTTC.

This clone has just a few counts. The rearrangement links TRBV19 to TRBJ2-1; possibly TRBD2 for D (5 bases). Germline CDR1 is LNHDA and CDR2 is SQIVND (reference sequence). The CDR3 extends over 17 amino acids. Between the trimmed V and J ends, which lost 5 bases and 0 bases, there was a span of 17 bases. Here the CDR3 DNA reads TGTGCCAGTAGTGCGCTCGGGGTGCCGAGCTCCTACAATGAGCAGTTCTTC. Protein: CASSALGVPSSYNEQFF.

The genes are TRBV6-1 and TRBJ2-5, with D possibly being TRBD2 (6 bases). This CDR3 has 12 amino acids. Trimming left V 8 bases short and J 2 bases short, with 9 bases between. Germline assignment: CDR1 MNHNS and CDR2 SASEGT. CDR3 nucleotide sequence: TGTGCCAGCGGGGCGGGACAAGAGACCCAGTACTTC. This translates into CASGAGQETQYF.

V is TRBV27 and J is TRBJ2-6, with 8 bases that match TRBD2. Germline loops: CDR1 MNHEY, CDR2 SMNVEV (reference sequence). Trimming cost V 6 bases and J 2 bases; bases outside gene matches: 0. This CDR3 contains 14 residues. CDR3 DNA: TGTGCCAGCAGAGCGGGGGCTGGGGCCAACGTCCTGACTTTC. It yields the protein CASRAGAGANVLTF.

The V gene is TRBV5-5, the J gene TRBJ1-1; no clear D gene. Trimming removed 1 base from V and 4 bases from J, with 11 bases in between. Germline loops: CDR1 SGHKS, CDR2 YYEKEE (reference sequence). This CDR3 spans 14 amino acids. The CDR3: CASSLLGGSTEAFF. Written as DNA, the CDR3 is TGTGCCAGCAGCTTGTTAGGCGGATCCACTGAAGCTTTCTTT.

J is TRBJ1-1 and V is TRBV28, with D perhaps TRBD1 (6 bases). The CDR3 is 15 residues long. Germline V CDR1 and CDR2: MDHEN, SYDVKM. Trimming shortened V by 7 bases and J by 0 bases, and 15 bases separated the two germline ends. The CDR3 nucleotides read TGTGCCAGCACCGACCTTGGACAGATGAACACTGAAGCTTTCTTT. Translating gives CASTDLGQMNTEAFF.

The rearrangement links TRBV5-1 to TRBJ1-4; the D is unclear. V was trimmed by 4 bases and J by 8 bases, leaving 18 bases between them. The CDR3 spans 15 residues. Per germline, CDR1 SGHRS and CDR2 YFSETQ. In DNA, the CDR3 is TGCGCCAGCAGCCCAGAGGTGGTACGGCGGGAAAAACTGTTTTTT. It specifies CASSPEVVRREKLFF.

This clone was detected a few times. The chain carries TRBV25-1 and TRBJ1-1; TRBD1 matches at 9 bases. Germline CDR1 MGHDK, CDR2 SYGVNS. J was trimmed by 1 base and V by 6 bases; bases with no gene match: 3. CDR3 length: 14 residues. As DNA, the CDR3 is TGTGCCAGCAGGGGGACAGGGAGGAACACTGAAGCTTTCTTT. Its protein product is CASRGTGRNTEAFF.

The rearrangement uses TRBV19 and TRBJ2-2; 7 bases are a match to TRBD1. Losses at the gene ends were 6 bases for V and 0 bases for J; bases not matched to a gene: 4. This CDR3 region has 15 residues. Looked up from germline, CDR1 is LNHDA and CDR2 is SQIVND (reference sequence). CDR3: CASRKTGSNTGELFF. The CDR3 bases are TGTGCCAGTAGGAAGACAGGGTCGAACACCGGGGAGCTGTTTTTT. The variable domain in full, with the rest retrieved from reference TRBV19 and TRBJ2-2, is DGGITQSPKYLFRKEGQNVTLSCEQNLNHDAMYWYRQDPGQGLRLIYYSQIVNDFQKGDIAEGYSVSREKKESFPLTVTSAQKNPTAFYLCASRKTGSNTGELFFGEGSRLTVL.

This clone was counted a single time. CDR3 sequence reads: CASSFGGRALGEQFF. The DNA for the CDR3 is TGTGCCAGCAGCTTCGGCGGGAGGGCCCTCGGGGAGCAGTTCTTC. V and J are TRBV5-4 and TRBJ2-1; TRBD2 matches at 9 bases. CDR3 length: 15 residues. CDR1 is SGHNT and CDR2 is YYREEE in the germline V gene (reference sequence). V lost 2 bases to trimming and J lost 10 bases; unmatched junction nucleotides: 10.